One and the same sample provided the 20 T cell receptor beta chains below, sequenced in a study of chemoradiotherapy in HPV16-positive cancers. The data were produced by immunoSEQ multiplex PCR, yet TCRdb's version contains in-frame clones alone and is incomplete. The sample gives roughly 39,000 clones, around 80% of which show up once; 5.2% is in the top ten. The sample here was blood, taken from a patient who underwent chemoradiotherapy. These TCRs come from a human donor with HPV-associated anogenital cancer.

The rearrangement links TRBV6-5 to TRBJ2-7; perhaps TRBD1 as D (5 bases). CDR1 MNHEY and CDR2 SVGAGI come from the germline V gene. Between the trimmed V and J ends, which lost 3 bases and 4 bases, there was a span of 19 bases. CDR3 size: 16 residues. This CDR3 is CASSYSVSAGKYEQYF. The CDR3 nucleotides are TGTGCCAGCAGTTATTCAGTATCAGCAGGGAAATACGAGCAGTACTTC.

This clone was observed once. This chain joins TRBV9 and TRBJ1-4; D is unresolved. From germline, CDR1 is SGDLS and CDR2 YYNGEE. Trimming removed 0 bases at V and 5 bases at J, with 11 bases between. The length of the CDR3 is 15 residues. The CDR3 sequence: CASSVGLEFNEKLFF. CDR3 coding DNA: TGTGCCAGCAGCGTAGGTTTGGAGTTCAATGAAAAACTGTTTTTT.

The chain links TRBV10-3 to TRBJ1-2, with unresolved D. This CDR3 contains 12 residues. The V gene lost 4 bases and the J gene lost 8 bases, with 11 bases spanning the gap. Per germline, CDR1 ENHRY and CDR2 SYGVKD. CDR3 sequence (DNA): TGTGCCATCAGTGGCAGCTCGCGGGGCTACACCTTC. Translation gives CAISGSSRGYTF.

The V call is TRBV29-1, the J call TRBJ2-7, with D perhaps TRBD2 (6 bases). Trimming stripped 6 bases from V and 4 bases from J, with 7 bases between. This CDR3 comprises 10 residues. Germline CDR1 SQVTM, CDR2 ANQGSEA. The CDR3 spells CSVRGYEQYF. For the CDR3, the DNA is TGCAGCGTCCGGGGGTACGAGCAGTACTTC.

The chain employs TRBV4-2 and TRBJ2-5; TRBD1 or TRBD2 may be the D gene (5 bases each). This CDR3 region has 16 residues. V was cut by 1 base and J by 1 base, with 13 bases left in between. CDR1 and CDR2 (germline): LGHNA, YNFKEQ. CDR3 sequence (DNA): TGTGCCAGCAGCCAAGGGGGAACTGGGGGCCAAGAGACCCAGTACTTC. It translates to CASSQGGTGGQETQYF.

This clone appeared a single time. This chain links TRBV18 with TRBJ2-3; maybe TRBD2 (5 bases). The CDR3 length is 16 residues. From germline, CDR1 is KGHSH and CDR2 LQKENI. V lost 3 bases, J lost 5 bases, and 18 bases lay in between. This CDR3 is CASSPATTSRGDTQYF. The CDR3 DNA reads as TGTGCCAGCTCACCGGCAACAACCTCACGGGGAGATACGCAGTATTTT.

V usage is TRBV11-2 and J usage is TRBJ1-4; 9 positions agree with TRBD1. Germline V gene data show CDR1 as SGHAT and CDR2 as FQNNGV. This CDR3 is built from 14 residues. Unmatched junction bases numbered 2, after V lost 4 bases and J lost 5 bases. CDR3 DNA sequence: TGTGCCAGCAGCTCCGGGACAGGGAATGAAAAACTGTTTTTT. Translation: CASSSGTGNEKLFF. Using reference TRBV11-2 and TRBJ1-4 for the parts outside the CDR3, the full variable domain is EAGVAQSPRYKIIEKRQSVAFWCNPISGHATLYWYQQILGQGPKLLIQFQNNGVVDDSQLPKDRFSAERLKGVDSTLKIQPAKLEDSAVYLCASSSGTGNEKLFFGSGTQLSVL.

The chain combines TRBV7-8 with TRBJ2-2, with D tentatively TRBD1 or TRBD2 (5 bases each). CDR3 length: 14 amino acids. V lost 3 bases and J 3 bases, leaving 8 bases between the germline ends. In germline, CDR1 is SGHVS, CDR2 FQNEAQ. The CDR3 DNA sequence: TGTGCCAGCAGCTTGGGGGTCGACACCGGGGAGCTGTTTTTT. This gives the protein CASSLGVDTGELFF.

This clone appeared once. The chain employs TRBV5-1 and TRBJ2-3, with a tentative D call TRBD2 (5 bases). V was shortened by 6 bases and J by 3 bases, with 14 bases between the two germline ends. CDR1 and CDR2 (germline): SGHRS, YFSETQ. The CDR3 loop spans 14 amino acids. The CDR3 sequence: CASKLVAWTDTQYF. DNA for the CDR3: TGCGCCAGCAAGTTAGTAGCGTGGACAGATACGCAGTATTTT.

In nucleotides, the CDR3 is TGTGCCAGCTCACCGTGGACAGATGGAAAACTGTTTTTT. Translating gives CASSPWTDGKLFF. This chain connects TRBV18 to TRBJ1-4, with D maybe TRBD1 (6 bases). With 3 bases removed from V and 10 bases from J, the gap between germline ends came to 12 bases. The length of the CDR3 is 13 residues. Germline lookup yields CDR1 KGHSH and CDR2 LQKENI.

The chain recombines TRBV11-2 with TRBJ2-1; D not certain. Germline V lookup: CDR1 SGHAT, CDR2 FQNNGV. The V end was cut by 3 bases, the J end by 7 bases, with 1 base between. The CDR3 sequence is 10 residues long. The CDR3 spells CASSLNEQFF. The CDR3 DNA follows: TGTGCCAGCAGCTTGAATGAGCAGTTCTTC.

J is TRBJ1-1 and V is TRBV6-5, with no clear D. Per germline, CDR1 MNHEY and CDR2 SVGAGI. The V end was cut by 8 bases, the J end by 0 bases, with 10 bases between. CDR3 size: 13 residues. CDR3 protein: CASGEGMNTEAFF. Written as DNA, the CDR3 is TGTGCCAGCGGGGAGGGCATGAACACTGAAGCTTTCTTT.

The CDR3 sequence is CASSQVQGLARSYEQYF. Here the CDR3 DNA reads TGCGCCAGCAGCCAAGTCCAGGGACTAGCGCGCTCCTACGAGCAGTACTTC. The chain couples TRBV4-1 to TRBJ2-7, with 10 bases matching TRBD2. Unmatched junction bases numbered 6, after V lost 1 base and J lost 0 bases. The germline V gene has CDR1 MGHRA and CDR2 YSYEKL. The CDR3 runs to 17 residues.

The CDR3 DNA reads TGTGCCAGCAGCAGCGGGACAGCTAGCAATCAGCCCCAGCATTTT. This sequence encodes CASSSGTASNQPQHF. The rearrangement links TRBV7-6 to TRBJ1-5; 7 nucleotides line up with TRBD1. The germline CDR1 and CDR2 sequences are SGHVS and FNYEAQ. V was clipped by 5 bases and J by 0 bases; unmatched bases: 4. The CDR3 runs 15 residues.

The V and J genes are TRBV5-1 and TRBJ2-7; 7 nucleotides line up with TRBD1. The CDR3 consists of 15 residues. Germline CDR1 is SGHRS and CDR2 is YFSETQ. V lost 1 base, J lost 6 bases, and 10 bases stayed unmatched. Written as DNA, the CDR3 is TGCGCCAGCAGCTTGAGGGCAGGGGGTAACACCGAGCAGTACTTC. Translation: CASSLRAGGNTEQYF.

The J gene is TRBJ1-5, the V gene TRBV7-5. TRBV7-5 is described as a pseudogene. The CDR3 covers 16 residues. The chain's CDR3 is CARSLEGGDSNQPQHF. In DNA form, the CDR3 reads TGTGCCAGAAGCTTAGAAGGAGGGGATAGCAATCAGCCCCAGCATTTT.

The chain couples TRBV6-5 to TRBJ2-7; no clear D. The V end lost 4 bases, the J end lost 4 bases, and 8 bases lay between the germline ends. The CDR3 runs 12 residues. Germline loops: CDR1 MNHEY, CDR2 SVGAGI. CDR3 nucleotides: TGTGCCAGCAGTTCTTCCCGTTACGAGCAGTACTTC. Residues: CASSSSRYEQYF.

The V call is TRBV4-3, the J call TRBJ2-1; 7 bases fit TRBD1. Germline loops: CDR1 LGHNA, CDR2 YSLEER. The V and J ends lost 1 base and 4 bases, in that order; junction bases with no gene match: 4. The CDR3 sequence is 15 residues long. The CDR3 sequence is CASSQGRDRYNEQFF. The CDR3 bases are TGCGCCAGCAGCCAAGGAAGGGACAGATACAATGAGCAGTTCTTC.

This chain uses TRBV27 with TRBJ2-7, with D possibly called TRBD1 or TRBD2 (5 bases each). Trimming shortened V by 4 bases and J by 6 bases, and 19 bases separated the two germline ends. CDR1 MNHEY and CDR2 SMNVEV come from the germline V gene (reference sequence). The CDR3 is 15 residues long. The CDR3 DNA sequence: TGTGCCAGCAGTTACGGGACGCCAGGGACCGGCGAGCAGTACTTC. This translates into CASSYGTPGTGEQYF.

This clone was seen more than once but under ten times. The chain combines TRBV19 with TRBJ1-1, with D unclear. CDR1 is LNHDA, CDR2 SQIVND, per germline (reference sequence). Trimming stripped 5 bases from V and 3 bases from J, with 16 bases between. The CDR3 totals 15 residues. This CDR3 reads CASSRYIQGYTEAFF. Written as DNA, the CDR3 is TGTGCCAGTAGTCGATATATTCAAGGGTACACTGAAGCTTTCTTT.